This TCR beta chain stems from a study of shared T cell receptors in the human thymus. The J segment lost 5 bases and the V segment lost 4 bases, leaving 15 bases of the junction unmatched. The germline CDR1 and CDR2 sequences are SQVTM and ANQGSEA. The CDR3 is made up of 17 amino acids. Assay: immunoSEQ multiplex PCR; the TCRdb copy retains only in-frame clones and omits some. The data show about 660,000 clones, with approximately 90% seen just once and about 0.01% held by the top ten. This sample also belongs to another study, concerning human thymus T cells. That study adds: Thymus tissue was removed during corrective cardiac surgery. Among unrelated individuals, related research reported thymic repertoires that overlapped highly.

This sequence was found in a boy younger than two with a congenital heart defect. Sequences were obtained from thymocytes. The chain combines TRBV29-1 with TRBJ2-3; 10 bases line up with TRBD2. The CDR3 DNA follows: TGCAGCGTTGTCTTGGCTAGCGGGAGACATTCCCAAGATACGCAGTATTTT. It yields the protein CSVVLASGRHSQDTQYF.